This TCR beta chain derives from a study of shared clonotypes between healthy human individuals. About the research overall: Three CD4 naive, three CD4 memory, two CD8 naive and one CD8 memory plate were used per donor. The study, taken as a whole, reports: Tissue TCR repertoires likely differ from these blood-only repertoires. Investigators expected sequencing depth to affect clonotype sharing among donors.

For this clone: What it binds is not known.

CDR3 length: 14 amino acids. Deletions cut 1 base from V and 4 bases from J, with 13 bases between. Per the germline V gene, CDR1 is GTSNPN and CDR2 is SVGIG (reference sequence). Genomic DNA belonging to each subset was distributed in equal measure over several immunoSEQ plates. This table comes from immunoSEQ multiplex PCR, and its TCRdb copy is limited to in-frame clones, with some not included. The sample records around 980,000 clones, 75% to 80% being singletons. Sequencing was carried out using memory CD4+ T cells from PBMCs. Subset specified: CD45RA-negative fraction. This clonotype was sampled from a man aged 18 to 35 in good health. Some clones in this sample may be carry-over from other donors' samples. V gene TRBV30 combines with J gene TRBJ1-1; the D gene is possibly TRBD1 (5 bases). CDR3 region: CAWSEGVRGTEAFF. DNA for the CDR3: TGTGCCTGGAGTGAAGGGGTTCGGGGCACTGAAGCTTTCTTT.